This passage covers 7 T cell receptor beta chains from one sample sequenced in a study of T cell repertoires in cytomegalovirus infection. TCRdb reprocessed the reads with MiXCR, giving one entry per CDR3 protein. The sample gives about 240,000 distinct CDR3 sequences, around an eighth of which show up once; 1.5% to 2% is in the top ten. The sequenced sample consisted of PBMCs. The receptors stem from a human donor in good health (CMV status not recorded). Some clones in this sample may be carry-over from other donors' samples.

This clonotype was counted at least ten times. The chain recombines TRBV20-1 with TRBJ2-7; 10 nucleotides align to TRBD1. Germline assignment: CDR1 DFQATT and CDR2 SNEGSKA (reference sequence). The CDR3 has 15 residues. The V segment lost 5 bases and the J segment 5 bases; nucleotides outside the gene matches: 12. The CDR3 sequence: CSAEVTGGGTNEQYF. In nucleotides, the CDR3 is TGCAGTGCTGAAGTGACAGGGGGCGGAACTAACGAGCAGTACTTC.

This clonotype was detected ten times or more. V usage is TRBV6-4 and J usage is TRBJ2-2, with a possible D match to TRBD2 (7 bases). From germline, CDR1 is MRHNA and CDR2 SNTAGT. The CDR3 runs to 15 residues. Trimming removed 0 bases at V and 6 bases at J, with 11 bases between. The CDR3 region is CASSDSGGPAGELFF. CDR3 DNA: TGTGCCAGCAGTGACTCCGGGGGGCCGGCCGGGGAGCTGTTTTTT.

The chain has TRBV29-1 and TRBJ1-2; 10 bases match TRBD1. The germline V gene encodes CDR1 SQVTM and CDR2 ANQGSEA. The CDR3 consists of 12 residues. V was clipped by 4 bases and J by 13 bases; unmatched bases: 9. The CDR3 is CSVGGQGDHFTF. The CDR3 nucleotides read TGCAGCGTTGGAGGACAGGGGGACCACTTCACCTTC.

This clonotype came up many times. The genes are TRBV12-3 or TRBV12-4 and TRBJ1-2; 7 bases match TRBD1. The trim removed 5 bases at V and 0 bases at J, leaving 12 bases unmatched. The CDR3 spans 17 residues. The CDR3 coding sequence is TGTGCCAGCAGTCCCCCAGGACAGGCCATTTCTAACTATGGCTACACCTTC. As protein: CASSPPGQAISNYGYTF.

The table lists this clonotype with many counts. The chain carries TRBV19 and TRBJ1-2; D uncertain. The CDR3 is 13 amino acids. The ends were cut back, 0 bases at V and 6 bases at J, with 8 bases in the middle. CDR1 is LNHDA, CDR2 SQIVND, per germline (reference sequence). CDR3 region: CASSIDQKDGYTF. Here the CDR3 DNA reads TGTGCCAGTAGTATAGATCAAAAGGATGGCTACACCTTC. Full variable domain (rest looked up from reference TRBV19 and TRBJ1-2): DGGITQSPKYLFRKEGQNVTLSCEQNLNHDAMYWYRQDPGQGLRLIYYSQIVNDFQKGDIAEGYSVSREKKESFPLTVTSAQKNPTAFYLCASSIDQKDGYTFGSGTRLTVV.

The chain employs TRBV6-2 or TRBV6-3 and TRBJ1-5; 8 bases agree with TRBD1. Looked up from germline, CDR1 is MNHEY and CDR2 is SVGEGT. Unmatched junction bases numbered 12, after V lost 6 bases and J lost 2 bases. The CDR3 has 17 amino acids. CDR3 nucleotide sequence: TGTGCCAGCAGCCCCAACAGGGGGACTAGTGGCAATCAGCCCCAGCATTTT. It translates to CASSPNRGTSGNQPQHF.

The genes are TRBV20-1 and TRBJ2-2, with D possibly matching TRBD1 (5 bases). The CDR3 length is 14 residues. The ends were cut back, 4 bases at V and 8 bases at J, with 17 bases in the middle. Germline lookup yields CDR1 DFQATT and CDR2 SNEGSKA (reference sequence). The CDR3 loop reads CSATSDIRPGELFF. The CDR3 DNA reads TGCAGTGCTACCTCGGACATCCGACCGGGGGAGCTGTTTTTT.